The 9 T cell receptor beta chains below come from one sample, sequenced in a study of blood T cell repertoires in COVID-19. Data came from immunoSEQ multiplex PCR; TCRdb stores just in-frame clones and leaves some out. The table has about 310,000 clones, about 90% seen once. Material for sequencing was PBMCs or T cells enriched from blood (not recorded which). These receptors originate from a woman aged 25-40 years who had recovered from COVID-19.

V usage is TRBV9 and J usage is TRBJ2-3; the match to TRBD1 covers 7 bases. Germline CDR1 reads SGDLS; CDR2 reads YYNGEE. The CDR3 runs to 15 residues. V was pared by 3 bases and J by 4 bases, with 8 bases of the junction left unmatched. Written as DNA, the CDR3 is TGTGCCAGCAGCGCGACAGGGTTTCCCTCAGATACGCAGTATTTT. This gives the protein CASSATGFPSDTQYF.

The chain links TRBV11-2 to TRBJ2-5; no reliable D call. From germline, CDR1 is SGHAT and CDR2 FQNNGV. Trimming pared 5 bases from V and 3 bases from J, leaving 7 bases between. This CDR3 contains 12 residues. CDR3 sequence (DNA): TGTGCCAGCAGCCAGTTAAAAGAGACCCAGTACTTC. It codes for CASSQLKETQYF.

This clone was recorded a few times. The J gene is TRBJ2-1, the V gene TRBV27; 11 nucleotides agree with TRBD2. This CDR3 spans 13 amino acids. CDR1 and CDR2 from the germline V gene are MNHEY and SMNVEV (reference sequence). The junction had 9 bases not matched to a gene; V was cut back by 10 bases and J by 10 bases. The CDR3 DNA sequence: TGTGCCACGGGACTAGCGGACAACCCAGAGCAGTTCTTC. This translates into CATGLADNPEQFF.

The rearrangement links TRBV7-9 to TRBJ2-1; 7 bases line up with TRBD1. The germline gives CDR1 SEHNR, CDR2 FQNEAQ (reference sequence). CDR3 length equals 15 residues. The V segment lost 7 bases and the J segment 6 bases; nucleotides outside the gene matches: 12. The CDR3 loop is CASTPRRTGGNEQFF. The CDR3 DNA reads TGTGCCAGCACCCCCCGGCGGACAGGAGGCAATGAGCAGTTCTTC. The variable domain in full, with the rest retrieved from reference TRBV7-9 and TRBJ2-1, is DTGVSQNPRHKITKRGQNVTFRCDPISEHNRLYWYRQTLGQGPEFLTYFQNEAQLEKSRLLSDRFSAERPKGSFSTLEIQRTEQGDSAMYLCASTPRRTGGNEQFFGPGTRLTVL.

The rearrangement joins TRBV15 to TRBJ1-2, with D unclear. Germline lookup yields CDR1 LNHNV and CDR2 YYDKDF (reference sequence). V lost 0 bases and J 5 bases, leaving 10 bases between the germline ends. The CDR3 has 14 amino acids. As DNA, the CDR3 is TGTGCCACCAGCAGAGATCACAGCGGGTATGGCTACACCTTC. Translation: CATSRDHSGYGYTF.

V and J are TRBV18 and TRBJ2-7; 8 bases match TRBD1. CDR1 is KGHSH, CDR2 LQKENI, per germline. V lost 1 base and J lost 5; bases outside the gene matches: 7. This CDR3 region has 15 residues. CDR3 sequence reads: CASSPRAQGANEQYF. The CDR3 DNA is TGTGCCAGCTCACCACGAGCCCAGGGGGCAAACGAGCAGTACTTC.

The chain is built from TRBV14 and TRBJ2-3, with TRBD2 matching over 7 bases. The V gene end was trimmed by 3 bases and the J gene end by 2 bases; junction bases not matched to a gene: 2. The germline CDR1 and CDR2 sequences are SGHDN and FVKESK. The CDR3 length is 14 residues. CDR3 amino acids: CASSQGLNTDTQYF. DNA of the CDR3: TGTGCCAGCAGCCAGGGACTAAACACAGATACGCAGTATTTT.

V and J are TRBV15 and TRBJ1-1; D is perhaps TRBD1 (6 bases). The CDR3 extends over 15 amino acids. Trimming took off 7 bases at V and 3 bases at J, with 18 bases between the two ends. Germline V gene data show CDR1 as LNHNV and CDR2 as YYDKDF (reference sequence). The CDR3 sequence is CATMRGLSRDTEAFF. The DNA of the CDR3 is TGTGCCACCATGCGGGGGCTAAGTCGTGACACTGAAGCTTTCTTT.

CDR3 in DNA: TGTGCCAGCAGCGGCTGGGGACTAGCGGGAGAGGCAAATGAGCAGTTCTTC. It encodes CASSGWGLAGEANEQFF. This chain links TRBV9 with TRBJ2-1; 14 bases are shared with TRBD2. The V gene end was trimmed by 3 bases and the J gene end by 7 bases; junction bases not matched to a gene: 9. The CDR3 length is 17 residues. Germline V lookup: CDR1 SGDLS, CDR2 YYNGEE.